A selection of T cell receptor beta chains follows, all from one sample in a study of T cell responses to AZD1222 COVID-19 vaccine. This table comes from immunoSEQ multiplex PCR, and its TCRdb copy is limited to in-frame clones, with some not included. Of about 90,000 clones in the sample, approximately 86% were seen once. The source material was peripheral blood, sampled on day 0 of AZD1222 vaccination. These receptors all come from an adult in good health. Both conserved end residues are part of each CDR3. A D gene is named only where the DNA matches it firmly. Clone size appears in some rows only: once, few, many, or a class for an expanded clone.

V	size	D	J	DNA	CDR3
TRBV29-1	-	-	TRBJ1-1	TGCAGCGTTTCCCTGGGTATGAACACTGAAGCTTTCTTT	CSVSLGMNTEAFF
TRBV29-1	-	-	TRBJ1-2	TGCAGCGTTGAAGATCTTGAAGGCAGGATGGGCCGTATGGGCTATGGCTACACCTTC	CSVEDLEGRMGRMGYGYTF
TRBV18	-	-	TRBJ1-4	TGTGCCAGCTCACCCATTGCAACTAATGAAAGACTGTTTTTT	CASSPIATNERLFF
TRBV7-6	-	TRBD1	TRBJ2-5	TGTGCCAGCAGTCGTACGACAGGGTCGGAGGAGACCCAGTACTTC	CASSRTTGSEETQYF
TRBV6-5	-	-	TRBJ1-2	TGTGCCAGCATCGGTGGACATAGCATGGTCTATGGCTACACCTTC	CASIGGHSMVYGYTF
TRBV28	-	-	TRBJ2-4	TGTGCCAGCAGTTTAATCGGGCGCTCCTACAAAAACATTCAGTACTTC	CASSLIGRSYKNIQYF
TRBV6-6	-	-	TRBJ1-5	TGTGCCAGCAGTTCGAAAGAAAATCAGCCCCAGCATTTT	CASSSKENQPQHF
TRBV2	-	TRBD1	TRBJ2-7	TGTGCCAGCAGCCCGGGACAGGGAACCTACGAGCAGTACTTC	CASSPGQGTYEQYF
TRBV6-1	-	-	TRBJ2-1	TGTGCCAGCAGCCCCCCATACAATGAGCAGTTCTTC	CASSPPYNEQFF
TRBV5-1	-	-	TRBJ2-5	TGCGCCAGCAGCGCCCAAGAGACCCAGTACTTC	CASSAQETQYF
TRBV7-8	-	TRBD2	TRBJ2-3	TGTGCCAGCAGAGCCTCCTGGGCGGGAGGAGCGGATACGCAGTATTTT	CASRASWAGGADTQYF
TRBV3-1/TRBV3-2	-	-	TRBJ2-3	TGTGCCAGCAGCCAAGATGGGAGTTTCACAGATACGCAGTATTTT	CASSQDGSFTDTQYF
TRBV9	few	-	TRBJ1-5	TGTGCCAGCAGCCTCACCCCGGGGGCGGATCAGCCCCAGCATTTT	CASSLTPGADQPQHF
TRBV27	-	-	TRBJ2-3	TGTGCCAGCAGAGAGGAGCCCACAGATACGCAGTATTTT	CASREEPTDTQYF
TRBV5-1	-	-	TRBJ2-5	TGCGCCGCCCGGACCATTGGGGGGACCCAGTACTTC	CAARTIGGTQYF
TRBV15	-	TRBD2	TRBJ2-5	TGTGCCACCAGCAGGGGAGCGGGAGGGATCCAAGAGACCCAGTACTTC	CATSRGAGGIQETQYF
TRBV28	-	TRBD1	TRBJ1-4	TGTGCCAGCAGTCCGTCAGGGGGGTCAACTAATGAAAAACTGTTTTTT	CASSPSGGSTNEKLFF
TRBV6-2/TRBV6-3	-	TRBD1	TRBJ1-5	TGTGCCAGCAGTCCCCAGGGGGAGCGCAACAATCAGCCCCAGCATTTT	CASSPQGERNNQPQHF
TRBV15	once	-	TRBJ2-3	TGTGCCACCAGCCTGCGCCCGGGGTACACAGATACGCAGTATTTT	CATSLRPGYTDTQYF
TRBV28	-	TRBD1	TRBJ1-5	TGTGCCAGCAGTCCACAGGGGGAAGAGGTGGGTCAGCCCCAGCATTTT	CASSPQGEEVGQPQHF
TRBV13	-	-	TRBJ2-1	TGTGCCAGCAGCTTTCGGATCGGTGGGGATGAGCAGTTCTTC	CASSFRIGGDEQFF
TRBV27	few	TRBD2	TRBJ2-2	TGTGCCAGCAGTTTAGCGGGAGAAGGCACCGGGGAGCTGTTTTTT	CASSLAGEGTGELFF
TRBV7-9	-	TRBD1	TRBJ2-7	TGTGCCAGCAGCTCCCCCGCCGGGACAGGGGTTTACGAGCAGTACTTC	CASSSPAGTGVYEQYF
TRBV27	-	TRBD2	TRBJ2-1	TGTGCCAGCAGTCTACTACTAGCGGGGATCTCCTACAATGAGCAGTTCTTC	CASSLLLAGISYNEQFF
TRBV6-2/TRBV6-3	-	-	TRBJ1-2	TGTGCCAGCAGTTACTTTGGCAGGGGCAACTATGGCTACACCTTC	CASSYFGRGNYGYTF
TRBV11-2	-	-	TRBJ1-3	TGTGCCAGCACCCTCAGAGGGGGACAATCCTTCAGAAACACCATATATTTT	CASTLRGGQSFRNTIYF
TRBV19	-	-	TRBJ2-7	TGTGCCAGTAGTCCATTGCCGTCCGGGGTTCGGGAGCAGTACTTC	CASSPLPSGVREQYF
TRBV2	few	TRBD1	TRBJ1-6	TGTGCCAGCAGTGAGGGGACAGGGAATTCACCCCTCCACTTT	CASSEGTGNSPLHF
TRBV7-3	once	-	TRBJ2-1	TGTGCCAGCAGCTTAGACGGTTATACAGGGAGGAATGAGCAGTTCTTC	CASSLDGYTGRNEQFF
TRBV19	-	TRBD1	TRBJ2-6	TGTGCCAGTAGCTCGGGACAGGCCTCTGGGGCCAACGTCCTGACTTTC	CASSSGQASGANVLTF
TRBV18	few	-	TRBJ1-4	TGTGCCAGCTCACCCCGACCTGAGAATGAAAAACTGTTTTTT	CASSPRPENEKLFF
TRBV11-2	once	-	TRBJ2-1	TGTGCCAGCAGCTTAGCCGGCATGATCAATGAGCAGTTCTTC	CASSLAGMINEQFF
TRBV18	-	TRBD1	TRBJ1-1	TGTGCCAGCTCACCATCACAGGGGGCGAATGTGCGGACTGAAGCTTTCTTT	CASSPSQGANVRTEAFF
TRBV3-1/TRBV3-2	-	TRBD1	TRBJ2-7	TGTGCCAGCAGTCGGACAGGGGGCATCTACGAGCAGTACTTC	CASSRTGGIYEQYF
TRBV6-6	few	-	TRBJ1-5	TGTGCCAGCAGTTACTTGTGGGATTTTGGCAATCAGCCCCAGCATTTT	CASSYLWDFGNQPQHF
TRBV4-3	-	-	TRBJ1-3	TGCGCCAGCAGCCAAGTGCCAGGGCCTGGAAACACCATATATTTT	CASSQVPGPGNTIYF
TRBV9	-	TRBD2	TRBJ2-3	TGTGCCAGCAGCGCTCGCCTCGGGGGGGATACGCAGTATTTT	CASSARLGGDTQYF
TRBV2	-	TRBD1	TRBJ1-5	TGTGCCAGCAGTGATACAGGGGGCAATCAGCCCCAGCATTTT	CASSDTGGNQPQHF
TRBV7-2	-	TRBD2	TRBJ2-1	TGTGCCAGCAGCTTAGTGGGACTAGCAGGCCTTAGGGGGGATGAGCAGTTCTTC	CASSLVGLAGLRGDEQFF
TRBV5-1	-	-	TRBJ1-5	TGCGCCAGCAGCTTGGGGGAGAATCAGCCCCAGCATTTT	CASSLGENQPQHF
TRBV21-1	-	-	TRBJ2-1	TGTGCCAGCAGCTCCCCCCGGACTAGCGGGGCATACAATGAGCAGTTCTTC	CASSSPRTSGAYNEQFF